This T cell receptor (beta chain) was sequenced during a study of blood T cells in healthy people across ages. Primers used in a second PCR of about 7 to 12 cycles were a sample-barcoded 5' primer and a J-beta primer mix. Paired-end reads containing CDR3 totaled no fewer than 3 million for each sample. TCRdb itself ran the 5' RACE reads through MiXCR, one entry per CDR3 protein. The table has approximately 600,000 distinct CDR3 sequences, roughly 58% seen once. The sample holds a few counts of this clonotype. The sequence was obtained from a man aged 60 to 69 in good health. Sequencing was performed on blood.

This CDR3 is CASSQESGGGDTQYF. CDR3 bases: TGTGCCAGCAGCCAAGAGTCAGGAGGCGGCGATACGCAGTATTTT. The chain joins TRBV3-1 to TRBJ2-3; a weak D match, TRBD2 (5 bases). This CDR3 is 15 amino acids long. Germline CDR1 reads LGHDT; CDR2 reads YNNKEL (reference sequence). V lost 0 bases, J lost 6 bases, and 13 bases lay in between.